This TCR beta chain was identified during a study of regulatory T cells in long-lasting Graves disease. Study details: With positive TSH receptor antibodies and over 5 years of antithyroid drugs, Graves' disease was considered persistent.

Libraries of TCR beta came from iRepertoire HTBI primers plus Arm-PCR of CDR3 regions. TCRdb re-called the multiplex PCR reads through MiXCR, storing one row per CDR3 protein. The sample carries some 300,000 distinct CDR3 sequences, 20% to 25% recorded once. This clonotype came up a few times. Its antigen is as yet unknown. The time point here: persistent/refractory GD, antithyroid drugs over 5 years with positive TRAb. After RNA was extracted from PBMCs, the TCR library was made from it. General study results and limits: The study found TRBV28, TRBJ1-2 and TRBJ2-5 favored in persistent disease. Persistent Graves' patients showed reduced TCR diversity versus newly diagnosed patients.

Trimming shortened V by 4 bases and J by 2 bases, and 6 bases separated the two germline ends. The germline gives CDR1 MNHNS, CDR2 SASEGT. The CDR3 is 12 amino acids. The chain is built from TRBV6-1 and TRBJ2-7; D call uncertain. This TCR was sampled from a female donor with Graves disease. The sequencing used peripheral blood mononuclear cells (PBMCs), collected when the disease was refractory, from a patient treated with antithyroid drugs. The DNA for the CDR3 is TGTGCCAGCAGTGTGGGTCCCTACGAGCAGTACTTC. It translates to CASSVGPYEQYF.